The rows below give T cell receptor beta chains drawn from one sample of a study of blood T cells in healthy people across ages. Via MiXCR, TCRdb re-called the 5' RACE reads, giving one row per CDR3 protein. The sample consists of 1,500,000 or so distinct CDR3 sequences, approximately 59% of them appearing once. Sequenced: blood. These receptor sequences come from a man younger than 35 in good health. CDR3s include the opening cysteine and the closing phenylalanine or tryptophan. Each record gives: CDR3 length, V gene, J gene, clone size, D gene, CDR3 protein, CDR3 DNA. The D gene is left open where the match is weak. Clone size is shown for a subset of rows, as once, few, many or a class of expanded clone.

length: 12; V: TRBV9; J: TRBJ2-3; size: -; D: -; CDR3: CASSARTDAQYF; DNA: TGTGCCAGCAGCGCCCGCACAGATGCGCAGTATTTT
length: 16; V: TRBV6-4; J: TRBJ2-2; size: -; D: -; CDR3: CASSDSVGGPTGELFF; DNA: TGTGCCAGCAGTGACTCGGTCGGCGGGCCCACCGGGGAGCTGTTTTTT
length: 15; V: TRBV29-1; J: TRBJ2-1; size: few; D: -; CDR3: CSVRPRGSSYNEQFF; DNA: TGCAGCGTGAGACCTCGAGGGAGCTCCTACAATGAGCAGTTCTTC
length: 11; V: TRBV29-1; J: TRBJ1-1; size: many; D: -; CDR3: CSVEVNTEAFF; DNA: TGCAGCGTTGAAGTGAACACTGAAGCTTTCTTT
length: 12; V: TRBV7-2; J: TRBJ1-1; size: once; D: -; CDR3: CASSVIRSEAFF; DNA: TGTGCCAGCAGCGTCATTCGATCGGAAGCTTTCTTT
length: 15; V: TRBV25-1; J: TRBJ2-3; size: -; D: -; CDR3: CASSEQTTSTDTQYF; DNA: TGTGCCAGCAGTGAACAGACCACTAGCACAGATACGCAGTATTTT
length: 14; V: TRBV27; J: TRBJ2-5; size: -; D: -; CDR3: CASSHGALQETQYF; DNA: TGTGCCAGCAGTCACGGGGCACTCCAAGAGACCCAGTACTTC
length: 13; V: TRBV3-1; J: TRBJ1-1; size: -; D: -; CDR3: CASSPYPGGEAFF; DNA: TGTGCCAGCAGCCCCTACCCCGGGGGAGAAGCTTTCTTT
length: 17; V: TRBV4-1; J: TRBJ2-7; size: -; D: TRBD1; CDR3: CASSSDVGGQVRYEQYF; DNA: TGCGCCAGCAGCTCAGACGTGGGGGGACAGGTACGATACGAGCAGTACTTC
length: 13; V: TRBV20-1; J: TRBJ2-7; size: few; D: TRBD1; CDR3: CSAPRTGYNEQYF; DNA: TGCAGTGCGCCGAGGACAGGGTACAACGAGCAGTACTTC
length: 15; V: TRBV7-9; J: TRBJ1-6; size: -; D: -; CDR3: CASGALGPNNSPLHF; DNA: TGTGCCAGCGGAGCCCTTGGACCTAATAATTCACCCCTCCACTTT
length: 14; V: TRBV5-1; J: TRBJ2-3; size: -; D: TRBD1; CDR3: CASTGDRVTDTQYF; DNA: TGCGCCAGCACCGGGGACAGGGTAACGGATACGCAGTATTTT
length: 13; V: TRBV4-1; J: TRBJ2-3; size: -; D: -; CDR3: CASSQDLMFTQYF; DNA: TGCGCCAGCAGCCAAGATCTAATGTTTACGCAGTATTTT
length: 12; V: TRBV29-1; J: TRBJ2-1; size: -; D: -; CDR3: CSDNGKYNEQFF; DNA: TGCAGCGACAACGGAAAATACAATGAGCAGTTCTTC
length: 12; V: TRBV27; J: TRBJ1-1; size: few; D: TRBD1; CDR3: CASSSQGRGAFF; DNA: TGTGCCAGCAGTTCACAGGGGCGCGGGGCTTTCTTT
length: 14; V: TRBV2; J: TRBJ2-1; size: -; D: -; CDR3: CASRTGTHANEQFF; DNA: TGTGCCAGCAGAACCGGGACCCACGCCAATGAGCAGTTCTTC
length: 14; V: TRBV6-6; J: TRBJ1-2; size: -; D: -; CDR3: CACSYSILGYGYTF; DNA: TGTGCCTGCAGTTACTCGATCTTGGGCTATGGCTACACCTTC
length: 14; V: TRBV6-2/TRBV6-3; J: TRBJ2-7; size: few; D: TRBD1; CDR3: CASCGGQTYYEQYF; DNA: TGTGCCAGCTGTGGGGGACAGACTTACTACGAGCAGTACTTC
length: 15; V: TRBV9; J: TRBJ2-3; size: -; D: -; CDR3: CASSVVASSSDTQYF; DNA: TGTGCCAGCAGCGTAGTTGCCAGTTCTTCTGATACGCAGTATTTT
length: 13; V: TRBV29-1; J: TRBJ2-1; size: -; D: -; CDR3: CSVQGFREDEQFF; DNA: TGCAGCGTCCAGGGGTTCAGGGAGGATGAGCAGTTCTTC
length: 15; V: TRBV7-2; J: TRBJ2-1; size: -; D: -; CDR3: CASSRDRRLYNEQFF; DNA: TGTGCCAGCAGCCGAGACAGGAGACTATACAATGAGCAGTTCTTC
length: 14; V: TRBV12-3/TRBV12-4; J: TRBJ1-2; size: few; D: -; CDR3: CASSLPRLPYGYTF; DNA: TGTGCCAGCAGTTTGCCACGACTCCCCTATGGCTACACCTTC
length: 14; V: TRBV20-1; J: TRBJ2-4; size: -; D: -; CDR3: CSARAGEAKNIQYF; DNA: TGCAGTGCTAGGGCAGGGGAGGCCAAAAACATTCAGTACTTC
length: 17; V: TRBV7-9; J: TRBJ1-6; size: -; D: TRBD1; CDR3: CASSITGTGVWDSPLHF; DNA: TGTGCCAGCAGCATAACCGGGACAGGCGTCTGGGATTCACCCCTCCACTTT
length: 14; V: TRBV4-1; J: TRBJ2-2; size: -; D: -; CDR3: CASSRGRFTGELFF; DNA: TGCGCCAGCAGCCGGGGCCGATTCACCGGGGAGCTGTTTTTT
length: 15; V: TRBV29-1; J: TRBJ2-7; size: -; D: TRBD2; CDR3: CSVHTPTSGGPQRYF; DNA: TGCAGCGTTCACACCCCGACTAGCGGGGGGCCCCAGAGGTACTTC
length: 14; V: TRBV20-1; J: TRBJ2-7; size: once; D: TRBD1; CDR3: CSASWGQGGYEQYF; DNA: TGCAGTGCTAGTTGGGGACAGGGTGGTTACGAGCAGTACTTC
length: 16; V: TRBV11-2; J: TRBJ1-4; size: -; D: -; CDR3: CASSYYKWAASEKLFF; DNA: TGTGCCAGCAGCTACTACAAGTGGGCAGCGAGTGAAAAACTGTTTTTT
length: 14; V: TRBV29-1; J: TRBJ2-1; size: -; D: -; CDR3: CSVVRQVKGHEQFF; DNA: TGCAGCGTGGTCCGACAGGTTAAAGGCCATGAGCAGTTCTTC
length: 14; V: TRBV29-1; J: TRBJ2-1; size: -; D: -; CDR3: CNVEGQPPRHGQFF; DNA: TGCAACGTTGAAGGACAGCCCCCACGCCATGGGCAGTTCTTC
length: 16; V: TRBV25-1; J: TRBJ2-2; size: many; D: TRBD2; CDR3: CASQIAGGTNTGELFF; DNA: TGTGCCAGCCAGATTGCGGGGGGGACGAACACCGGGGAGCTGTTTTTT
length: 15; V: TRBV4-1; J: TRBJ2-7; size: -; D: -; CDR3: CASSQEDYGGYEQYF; DNA: TGCGCCAGCAGCCAAGAAGACTATGGAGGCTACGAGCAGTACTTC
length: 17; V: TRBV7-9; J: TRBJ2-3; size: -; D: -; CDR3: CASSWPLDARDADTQYF; DNA: TGTGCCAGCAGCTGGCCCCTGGACGCCCGGGATGCAGATACGCAGTATTTT
length: 14; V: TRBV4-3; J: TRBJ1-4; size: -; D: -; CDR3: CASSQDLNDEKLFF; DNA: TGCGCCAGCAGCCAAGATTTGAATGATGAAAAACTGTTTTTT
length: 15; V: TRBV12-3/TRBV12-4; J: TRBJ1-1; size: -; D: -; CDR3: CASSLIQTVNTEAFF; DNA: TGTGCCAGCAGTCTGATTCAGACGGTGAACACTGAAGCTTTCTTT
length: 13; V: TRBV11-2; J: TRBJ2-1; size: -; D: -; CDR3: CASSRLASNEQFF; DNA: TGTGCCAGCAGCCGACTCGCTAGCAATGAGCAGTTCTTC
length: 16; V: TRBV20-1; J: TRBJ2-2; size: -; D: TRBD1; CDR3: CSARDRGQGATGELFF; DNA: TGCAGTGCTAGAGATAGGGGACAGGGGGCCACCGGGGAGCTGTTTTTT
length: 13; V: TRBV4-1; J: TRBJ1-4; size: -; D: TRBD1; CDR3: CASSQVDREKLFF; DNA: TGCGCCAGCAGCCAAGTGGACAGGGAAAAACTGTTTTTT
length: 13; V: TRBV6-5; J: TRBJ1-5; size: -; D: -; CDR3: CASSDTTGQPQHF; DNA: TGTGCCAGCAGTGACACGACCGGCCAGCCCCAGCATTTT
length: 11; V: TRBV20-1; J: TRBJ2-1; size: few; D: -; CDR3: CSANSRDEQFF; DNA: TGCAGTGCTAACTCCAGGGATGAGCAGTTCTTC
length: 17; V: TRBV12-3/TRBV12-4; J: TRBJ2-2; size: -; D: TRBD1; CDR3: CASRGVGGQGNTGELFF; DNA: TGTGCCAGCAGGGGCGTTGGGGGACAGGGTAACACCGGGGAGCTGTTTTTT
length: 13; V: TRBV29-1; J: TRBJ1-2; size: -; D: TRBD1; CDR3: CSVDGTDYYGYTF; DNA: TGCAGCGTTGACGGGACAGACTACTATGGCTACACCTTC
length: 18; V: TRBV28; J: TRBJ2-7; size: -; D: TRBD2; CDR3: CASSLESRGGTSSYEQYF; DNA: TGTGCCAGCAGTTTAGAATCCCGCGGGGGGACTAGCTCCTACGAGCAGTACTTC
length: 17; V: TRBV29-1; J: TRBJ2-5; size: once; D: TRBD2; CDR3: CGVDGLAGGPRRETQYF; DNA: TGCGGCGTGGATGGACTAGCGGGAGGGCCGAGGCGAGAGACCCAGTACTTC
length: 15; V: TRBV7-2; J: TRBJ2-1; size: -; D: TRBD1; CDR3: CASSPGTGVRNEQFF; DNA: TGTGCCAGCAGCCCCGGGACAGGGGTTAGGAATGAGCAGTTCTTC
length: 13; V: TRBV4-1; J: TRBJ2-1; size: -; D: TRBD2; CDR3: CASSRTSENEQFF; DNA: TGCGCCAGCTCCCGGACTAGCGAGAATGAGCAGTTCTTC
length: 16; V: TRBV9; J: TRBJ2-1; size: -; D: TRBD1; CDR3: CASSVAGQGAESEQFF; DNA: TGTGCCAGCAGCGTAGCGGGACAGGGGGCCGAGAGTGAGCAGTTCTTC
length: 12; V: TRBV11-3; J: TRBJ1-1; size: few; D: -; CDR3: CASSLPGQEAFF; DNA: TGTGCCAGCAGCTTGCCGGGACAAGAAGCTTTCTTT
length: 15; V: TRBV9; J: TRBJ2-7; size: few; D: -; CDR3: CASSVGWAASYEQYF; DNA: TGTGCCAGCAGCGTAGGGTGGGCAGCGTCCTACGAGCAGTACTTC
length: 18; V: TRBV9; J: TRBJ2-6; size: -; D: -; CDR3: CASSEPDSLPSGANVLTF; DNA: TGTGCCAGCAGCGAACCGGACAGTTTACCCTCTGGGGCCAACGTCCTGACTTTC
length: 13; V: TRBV29-1; J: TRBJ2-7; size: -; D: -; CDR3: CSVTGGLSYEQYF; DNA: TGCAGCGTTACCGGGGGCTTAAGCTACGAGCAGTACTTC
length: 16; V: TRBV5-1; J: TRBJ2-1; size: once; D: TRBD2; CDR3: CASTPRLAGASNEQFF; DNA: TGCGCCAGCACACCCAGACTAGCGGGAGCGTCCAATGAGCAGTTCTTC